These 21 T cell receptor beta chains came from one sample sequenced in a study of cytomegalovirus exposure and HLA in healthy donors. Clones were read by immunoSEQ multiplex PCR, and TCRdb kept only the in-frame ones, dropping some. The sample yields some 120,000 clones, roughly nine tenths seen once. The sequencing sample was made of PBMCs. The receptors come from a woman between 18 and 29 years old in good health and CMV-seronegative.

Written as DNA, the CDR3 is TGTGCCAGCAGTGACTCTTCATCAGGCAGGGGATTAAATGGCTACACCTTC. Amino acids: CASSDSSSGRGLNGYTF. This rearrangement joins TRBV6-4 to TRBJ1-2; maybe TRBD1 (6 bases). Germline V gives CDR1 MRHNA, CDR2 SNTAGT. Trimming removed 0 bases from V and 6 bases from J, with 20 bases in between. CDR3 length: 17 residues.

J is TRBJ1-5 and V is TRBV18, with D perhaps matching TRBD1 (5 bases). This CDR3 is 15 amino acids long. V lost 3 bases, J lost 6 bases, and 15 bases lay in between. Per germline, CDR1 KGHSH and CDR2 LQKENI. CDR3 in amino acids: CASSPMGGEGQPQHF. Here the CDR3 DNA reads TGTGCCAGCTCACCGATGGGGGGTGAGGGTCAGCCCCAGCATTTT.

The chain uses TRBV15 and TRBJ1-3; D is unresolved. Between the trimmed V and J ends, which lost 0 bases and 3 bases, there was a span of 9 bases. CDR1 and CDR2 from the germline V gene are LNHNV and YYDKDF (reference sequence). The CDR3 contains 15 residues. The CDR3 here is CATSRDLGVGNTIYF. The CDR3 DNA reads TGTGCCACCAGCAGAGATCTCGGAGTTGGAAACACCATATATTTT. Filled out from reference TRBV15 and TRBJ1-3, the complete variable domain reads DAMVIQNPRYQVTQFGKPVTLSCSQTLNHNVMYWYQQKSSQAPKLLFHYYDKDFNNEADTPDNFQSRRPNTSFCFLDIRSPGLGDTAMYLCATSRDLGVGNTIYFGEGSWLTVV.

The chain couples TRBV28 to TRBJ2-5; TRBD1 matches at 9 bases. Trimming at V came to 8 bases and at J to 5 bases, leaving 12 bases not matched to a gene. The CDR3 loop spans 15 amino acids. Germline CDR1 is MDHEN and CDR2 is SYDVKM. Here the CDR3 reads CASGANRGLGETQYF. As DNA, the CDR3 is TGTGCCAGCGGCGCGAACAGGGGGCTTGGTGAGACCCAGTACTTC.

This chain links TRBV4-2 with TRBJ2-5, with 10 bases fitting TRBD2. Looked up from germline, CDR1 is LGHNA and CDR2 is YNFKEQ. V lost 0 bases and J lost 5; bases outside the gene matches: 6. The CDR3 consists of 16 residues. The CDR3 DNA reads TGTGCCAGCAGCCAAGATCGGGCTAGCGGGAGCGAGACCCAGTACTTC. Translated, it gives CASSQDRASGSETQYF.

The rearrangement joins TRBV18 to TRBJ2-3; 10 positions agree with TRBD1. Germline V gives CDR1 KGHSH, CDR2 LQKENI. This CDR3 is built from 15 residues. V lost 3 bases and J lost 6; bases outside the gene matches: 6. CDR3 nucleotide sequence: TGTGCCAGCTCACCGGGACAGGGGACGGGGGATACGCAGTATTTT. This codes for CASSPGQGTGDTQYF.

The chain carries TRBV6-5 and TRBJ2-1, with 7 positions matching TRBD1. CDR1 and CDR2 from the germline V gene are MNHEY and SVGAGI. This CDR3 is built from 15 residues. V trimming: 0 bases; J trimming: 8 bases; junction bases outside the gene matches: 7. CDR3 sequence reads: CASSYSGDRFYEQFF. For the CDR3, the DNA is TGTGCCAGCAGTTACTCGGGGGACAGATTTTATGAGCAGTTCTTC.

This CDR3 reads CASSPGQHTEAFF. Written as DNA, the CDR3 is TGTGCCAGCAGCCCCGGACAGCACACTGAAGCTTTCTTT. The V gene is TRBV11-3, the J gene TRBJ1-1, with D tentatively TRBD1 (6 bases). The CDR3 length is 13 residues. The germline V gene has CDR1 SGHNT and CDR2 YENEEA. V was cut by 5 bases and J by 3 bases, with 10 bases left in between.

The chain combines TRBV28 with TRBJ2-7; D perhaps matches TRBD1 (5 bases). The CDR3 covers 14 residues. CDR1 is MDHEN and CDR2 is SYDVKM in the germline V gene. V was pared by 6 bases and J by 3 bases, with 15 bases between. The CDR3 spells CASRKQAPRYEQYF. The CDR3 nucleotides read TGTGCCAGCAGAAAACAGGCCCCCCGCTACGAGCAGTACTTC. The full variable domain, rest sourced from reference TRBV28 and TRBJ2-7, is DVKVTQSSRYLVKRTGEKVFLECVQDMDHENMFWYRQDPGLGLRLIYFSYDVKMKEKGDIPEGYSVSREKKERFSLILESASTNQTSMYLCASRKQAPRYEQYFGPGTRLTVT.

V is TRBV27 and J is TRBJ1-4; D perhaps matches TRBD1 (5 bases). V was trimmed by 2 bases and J by 10 bases, leaving 8 bases between them. CDR1 MNHEY and CDR2 SMNVEV come from the germline V gene (reference sequence). CDR3 length: 12 amino acids. CDR3 region: CASSLTGGKLFF. The CDR3 DNA reads as TGTGCCAGCAGTTTAACGGGGGGAAAACTGTTTTTT.

The chain links TRBV6-5 to TRBJ2-7; TRBD1 matches 9 bases. The V gene end was trimmed by 5 bases and the J gene end by 2 bases; junction bases not matched to a gene: 4. The CDR3 is 14 amino acids. CDR1 MNHEY and CDR2 SVGAGI come from the germline V gene. The chain's CDR3 is CASSPGQGTYEQYV. The CDR3 nucleotides are TGTGCCAGCAGTCCGGGACAGGGAACCTACGAGCAGTACGTC.

This clone was observed a single time. The chain carries TRBV10-1 and TRBJ1-1; D possibly corresponds to TRBD1 (6 bases). V lost 5 bases and J 1 base, leaving 11 bases between the germline ends. CDR3 length: 14 residues. Germline V gives CDR1 WNHNN, CDR2 SYGVQD (reference sequence). DNA for the CDR3: TGCGCCAGCAGTAAGGGGGGGAAGAACACTGAAGCTTTCTTT. Amino acids: CASSKGGKNTEAFF.

The genes are TRBV29-1 and TRBJ1-1, with D possibly being TRBD1 (6 bases). CDR3 length equals 13 residues. CDR1 SQVTM and CDR2 ANQGSEA come from the germline V gene. V lost 5 bases, J lost 1 base, and 11 bases lay in between. The CDR3 region is CSVTGTPNTEAFF. The CDR3 region has the DNA TGCAGCGTTACCGGGACACCGAACACTGAAGCTTTCTTT.

The chain uses TRBV28 and TRBJ2-7, with 10 bases fitting TRBD1. The CDR3 is made up of 14 amino acids. Trimming removed 7 bases from V and 7 bases from J; junction bases left unmatched: 10. The germline gives CDR1 MDHEN, CDR2 SYDVKM. CDR3 protein: CASIPRQGAGEQYF. CDR3 in DNA: TGTGCCAGCATCCCTAGACAGGGGGCTGGGGAGCAGTACTTC. Using reference TRBV28 and TRBJ2-7 for the parts outside the CDR3, the full variable domain is DVKVTQSSRYLVKRTGEKVFLECVQDMDHENMFWYRQDPGLGLRLIYFSYDVKMKEKGDIPEGYSVSREKKERFSLILESASTNQTSMYLCASIPRQGAGEQYFGPGTRLTVT.

The chain employs TRBV27 and TRBJ1-1; no clear D gene. Germline V gene sequence: CDR1 MNHEY, CDR2 SMNVEV (reference sequence). Trimming took off 1 base at V and 0 bases at J, with 6 bases between the two ends. This CDR3 has 14 residues. The CDR3 sequence is CASSLYSMNTEAFF. In DNA form, the CDR3 reads TGTGCCAGCAGTTTATACAGCATGAACACTGAAGCTTTCTTT.

V usage is TRBV30 and J usage is TRBJ2-3; 9 bases fit TRBD2. V trimming: 4 bases; J trimming: 6 bases; junction bases outside the gene matches: 14. This CDR3 spans 16 amino acids. Germline values: CDR1 GTSNPN, CDR2 SVGIG (reference sequence). In DNA form, the CDR3 reads TGTGCCTGGATAAGAGCGGGAGGTAATTCGGTCGATACGCAGTATTTT. This codes for CAWIRAGGNSVDTQYF.

The chain uses TRBV28 and TRBJ2-7, with 8 nucleotides matching TRBD2. The CDR3 extends over 15 amino acids. Germline lookup yields CDR1 MDHEN and CDR2 SYDVKM. The V and J ends lost 7 bases and 4 bases, in that order; junction bases with no gene match: 12. CDR3 protein: CASIGWREAGYEQYF. The CDR3 coding sequence is TGTGCCAGCATCGGTTGGCGGGAGGCCGGGTACGAGCAGTACTTC.

The chain couples TRBV5-1 to TRBJ2-5; 9 bases fit TRBD1. V lost 4 bases and J lost 1; bases outside the gene matches: 5. This CDR3 comprises 15 residues. Germline CDR1 reads SGHRS; CDR2 reads YFSETQ. The CDR3 region is CASSPATGGQETQYF. In DNA form, the CDR3 reads TGCGCCAGCAGCCCGGCGACAGGGGGCCAAGAGACCCAGTACTTC.

The rearrangement joins TRBV28 to TRBJ1-1, with D possibly being TRBD1 (5 bases). V shed 7 bases and J shed 3 bases, with 21 bases lying between them. Germline lookup yields CDR1 MDHEN and CDR2 SYDVKM. CDR3 length equals 16 residues. The CDR3 spells CASNLSRGGGYTEAFF. CDR3 DNA: TGTGCCAGCAACCTTTCCCGGGGGGGAGGTTACACTGAAGCTTTCTTT.

The chain couples TRBV10-2 to TRBJ2-7, with D possibly TRBD1 on 5 matching bases. Germline CDR1 and CDR2: WSHSY and SAAADI. The CDR3 is 13 residues long. Trimming cost V 1 base and J 2 bases, with 6 bases left between them. CDR3 nucleotides: TGCGCCAGCAGTGAGTACAGGACCTACGAGCAGTACTTC. This translates into CASSEYRTYEQYF.

The chain links TRBV6-4 to TRBJ1-6; no definite D call. Germline assignment: CDR1 MRHNA and CDR2 SNTAGT. This CDR3 spans 18 amino acids. V lost 3 bases to trimming and J lost 3 bases, with 18 bases between them. CDR3: CASSDEQEVRFYNSPLHF. DNA for the CDR3: TGTGCCAGCAGTGATGAGCAGGAGGTGCGGTTCTATAATTCACCCCTCCACTTT.